This T cell receptor beta chain stems from a study of blood T cell repertoires in COVID-19. Study overall: COVID-19 samples, acute and convalescent, were from the United States, Italy and Spain.

Only in-frame clones appear in the TCRdb table, and some are missing; sequencing was by immunoSEQ multiplex PCR. Among 230,000 or so clones listed, around 80% were seen once. The V gene lost 5 bases and the J gene lost 5 bases, with 15 bases spanning the gap. CDR3 length equals 15 residues. Germline V gives CDR1 MNHEY, CDR2 SVGAGI. The sequenced sample consisted of peripheral blood. This rearrangement joins TRBV6-5 to TRBJ1-4, with D maybe TRBD1 (5 bases). The origin of this receptor is a middle-aged woman who had recovered from COVID-19. CDR3: CASSPNQGRNEKLFF. CDR3 coding DNA: TGTGCCAGCAGTCCTAATCAGGGTCGGAATGAAAAACTGTTTTTT.